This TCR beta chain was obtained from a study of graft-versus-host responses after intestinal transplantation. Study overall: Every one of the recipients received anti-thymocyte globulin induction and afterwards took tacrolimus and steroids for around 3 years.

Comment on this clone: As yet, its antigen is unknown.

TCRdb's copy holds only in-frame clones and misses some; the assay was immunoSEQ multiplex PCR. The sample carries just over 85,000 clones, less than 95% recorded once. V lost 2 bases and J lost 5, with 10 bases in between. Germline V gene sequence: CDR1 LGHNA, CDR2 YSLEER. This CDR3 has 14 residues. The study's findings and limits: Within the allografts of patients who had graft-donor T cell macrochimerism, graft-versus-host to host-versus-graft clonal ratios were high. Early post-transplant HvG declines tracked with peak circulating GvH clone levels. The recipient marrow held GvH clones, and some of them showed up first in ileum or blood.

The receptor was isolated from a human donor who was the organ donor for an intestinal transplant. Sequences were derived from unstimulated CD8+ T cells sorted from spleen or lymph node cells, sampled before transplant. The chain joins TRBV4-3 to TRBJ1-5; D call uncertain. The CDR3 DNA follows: TGCGCCAGCAGCCAATACTTGGTCGATCAGCCCCAGCATTTT. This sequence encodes CASSQYLVDQPQHF.